This entry is about one TCR beta chain. The sample belongs to a study of blood T cell repertoires in COVID-19. CDR3 length equals 15 residues. Original methodology: Amplified reference gene primers provided the basis for estimating nucleated cell counts. Some clones are missing from TCRdb's copy, which holds only in-frame ones; the method was immunoSEQ multiplex PCR. That table furnishes V, J and clone size, whereas the DNA furnished D and trimming. The profile shows 390,000 or so clones, roughly 88% of them singletons. This clonotype was sampled from a woman aged 30 to 39 with active or convalescent COVID-19. This chain links TRBV21-1 with TRBJ2-1; the table's TRBD1 call for D was not verified on the DNA. TRBV21-1 is classified as a pseudogene. Sequenced sample: peripheral blood. CDR3 residues: CASSEPGQGSNEQFF. The CDR3 coding sequence is TGTGCCAGCAGCGAACCGGGACAGGGGTCCAATGAGCAGTTCTTC.